Below are 27 T cell receptor beta chains sequenced from a single sample in a study of control samples from healthy donors and cancer patients. Assay: immunoSEQ multiplex PCR; the TCRdb copy retains only in-frame clones and omits some. This table holds 100,000 to 150,000 clones, approximately 89% found once. The sequenced sample was blood. All receptors come from a man between 60 and 75 years old in good health.

There are a few counts of this clone. This chain connects TRBV18 to TRBJ2-7; 7 nucleotides line up with TRBD1. This CDR3 contains 14 residues. The germline CDR1 and CDR2 sequences are KGHSH and LQKENI. V was pared by 3 bases and J by 0 bases, with 2 bases of the junction left unmatched. In DNA form, the CDR3 reads TGTGCCAGCTCACCGGACAGGTCCTCCTACGAGCAGTACTTC. It is translated as CASSPDRSSYEQYF.

This CDR3 reads CASSLGTGLNTEAFF. The CDR3 region has the DNA TGCGCCAGCAGCTTGGGAACAGGGTTGAACACTGAAGCTTTCTTT. V usage is TRBV5-1 and J usage is TRBJ1-1; TRBD1 might be the D (6 bases). The length of the CDR3 is 15 residues. Germline CDR1 reads SGHRS; CDR2 reads YFSETQ. Trimming pared 0 bases from V and 0 bases from J, leaving 9 bases between.

This chain joins TRBV27 and TRBJ2-6; 8 bases agree with TRBD2. Germline values: CDR1 MNHEY, CDR2 SMNVEV (reference sequence). The CDR3 has 17 residues. Trimming at V came to 3 bases and at J to 0 bases, leaving 4 bases not matched to a gene. CDR3 region: CASSFSRGASGANVLTF. In nucleotides, the CDR3 is TGTGCCAGCAGTTTTTCGCGGGGGGCCTCTGGGGCCAACGTCCTGACTTTC.

V is TRBV7-9 and J is TRBJ2-7; 10 bases match TRBD1. The CDR3 length is 15 residues. Trimming removed 5 bases from V and 4 bases from J; junction bases left unmatched: 8. CDR1 is SEHNR, CDR2 FQNEAQ, per germline (reference sequence). The DNA of the CDR3 is TGTGCCAGCAGCGCGGGACAGGGGAATCTATACGAGCAGTACTTC. Translated: CASSAGQGNLYEQYF. The full variable domain, rest sourced from reference TRBV7-9 and TRBJ2-7, is DTGVSQNPRHKITKRGQNVTFRCDPISEHNRLYWYRQTLGQGPEFLTYFQNEAQLEKSRLLSDRFSAERPKGSFSTLEIQRTEQGDSAMYLCASSAGQGNLYEQYFGPGTRLTVT.

The chain carries TRBV7-2 and TRBJ2-7, with D perhaps matching TRBD1 (6 bases). Deletions cut 5 bases from V and 0 bases from J, with 14 bases between. Looked up from germline, CDR1 is SGHTA and CDR2 is FQGNSA. CDR3 length: 15 amino acids. The CDR3 here is CASSPGTLSSYEQYF. In nucleotides, the CDR3 is TGTGCCAGCAGCCCCGGGACATTGAGCTCCTACGAGCAGTACTTC.

Points on this clone: The same CDR3 is also encoded by other DNA sequences in this sample. The chain employs TRBV30 and TRBJ2-1; D not certain. The length of the CDR3 is 12 residues. Germline CDR1 and CDR2: GTSNPN and SVGIG (reference sequence). Trimming shortened V by 0 bases and J by 6 bases, and 6 bases separated the two germline ends. DNA for the CDR3: TGTGCCTGGAGTGTACAAGGCAATGAGCAGTTCTTC. It yields the protein CAWSVQGNEQFF.

The rearrangement joins TRBV28 to TRBJ2-1; D is uncertain. Germline V gene sequence: CDR1 MDHEN, CDR2 SYDVKM. The CDR3 is made up of 11 amino acids. Trimming removed 3 bases at V and 7 bases at J, with 4 bases between. The CDR3 coding sequence is TGTGCCAGCAGTTTCTGGAATGAGCAGTTCTTC. Its translation is CASSFWNEQFF.

The chain has TRBV6-5 and TRBJ2-5; TRBD1 is a possible D gene (6 bases). This CDR3 has 13 amino acids. V lost 7 bases to trimming and J lost 4 bases, with 13 bases between them. CDR1 is MNHEY and CDR2 is SVGAGI in the germline V gene. CDR3 nucleotides: TGTGCCAGCAACCTACAGGGAACAGAGACCCAGTACTTC. Amino acids: CASNLQGTETQYF.

The V gene is TRBV7-6, the J gene TRBJ2-5, with TRBD1 matching 9 bases. After removal of 7 bases from V and 4 bases from J, the junction contained 10 bases not matched to a gene. CDR3 length: 15 residues. Germline V gene data show CDR1 as SGHVS and CDR2 as FNYEAQ. As DNA, the CDR3 is TGTGCCAGCACATGGGGGACAGGGTGGGGAGAGACCCAGTACTTC. Its protein is CASTWGTGWGETQYF.

V usage is TRBV7-9 and J usage is TRBJ1-4, with 8 bases matching TRBD1. The CDR3 contains 16 residues. The J segment lost 7 bases and the V segment lost 2 bases, leaving 9 bases of the junction unmatched. CDR1 and CDR2 from the germline V gene are SEHNR and FQNEAQ (reference sequence). Here the CDR3 reads CASSLWSTGGSEKLFF. DNA for the CDR3: TGTGCCAGCAGCTTATGGAGTACAGGGGGTTCTGAAAAACTGTTTTTT.

The rearrangement joins TRBV4-3 to TRBJ2-1; 8 bases map to TRBD2. Trimming at V came to 1 base and at J to 9 bases, leaving 8 bases not matched to a gene. Germline values: CDR1 LGHNA, CDR2 YSLEER. The CDR3 length is 15 residues. The CDR3 here is CASSQVVGGAGEQFF. The CDR3 bases are TGCGCCAGCAGCCAAGTGGTCGGGGGGGCAGGTGAGCAGTTCTTC.

The rearrangement joins TRBV6-5 to TRBJ1-2; D unclear. Per the germline V gene, CDR1 is MNHEY and CDR2 is SVGAGI. V was clipped by 8 bases and J by 5 bases, with 15 bases between them. This CDR3 contains 13 residues. This CDR3 reads CASGISTKYGYTF. Here the CDR3 DNA reads TGTGCCAGCGGGATCAGCACCAAATATGGCTACACCTTC.

V gene TRBV28 combines with J gene TRBJ2-2; maybe TRBD2 (7 bases). The V and J ends lost 7 bases and 2 bases respectively, with 11 bases between them. Germline loops: CDR1 MDHEN, CDR2 SYDVKM. The CDR3 covers 14 residues. The CDR3 here is CASIGGLNTGELFF. The CDR3 DNA follows: TGTGCCAGCATCGGGGGGCTCAACACCGGGGAGCTGTTTTTT.

The genes are TRBV10-3 and TRBJ1-1; D remains ambiguous. The CDR3 is made up of 17 amino acids. V was pared by 11 bases and J by 0 bases, with 25 bases between. Germline values: CDR1 ENHRY, CDR2 SYGVKD. This chain's CDR3 is CAASDPKADKMNTEAFF. CDR3 DNA sequence: TGTGCCGCATCCGATCCAAAGGCGGATAAGATGAACACTGAAGCTTTCTTT.

The chain uses TRBV5-5 and TRBJ1-1, with D tentatively TRBD1 (5 bases). Deletions cut 1 base from V and 4 bases from J, with 5 bases between. This CDR3 is built from 12 residues. Germline-derived CDR1 and CDR2 are SGHKS and YYEKEE (reference sequence). The CDR3 protein is CASSLRGTEAFF. CDR3 sequence (DNA): TGTGCCAGCAGCTTGAGGGGCACTGAAGCTTTCTTT.

V is TRBV7-2 and J is TRBJ2-1; 8 bases match TRBD2. Losses at the gene ends were 5 bases for V and 7 bases for J; bases not matched to a gene: 10. Germline V gene sequence: CDR1 SGHTA, CDR2 FQGNSA. This CDR3 contains 15 residues. This CDR3 is CASSVSYGGANEQFF. CDR3 DNA: TGTGCCAGCAGCGTTAGCTACGGGGGGGCGAATGAGCAGTTCTTC.

This chain joins TRBV5-5 and TRBJ2-7; D gene unclear. CDR3 size: 12 residues. Trimming stripped 2 bases from V and 7 bases from J, with 10 bases between. The germline V gene encodes CDR1 SGHKS and CDR2 YYEKEE (reference sequence). As DNA, the CDR3 is TGTGCCAGCAGCTTTATGGGTGAGGAGCAGTACTTC. Protein sequence: CASSFMGEEQYF.

This sequence joins TRBV5-1 and TRBJ2-3; D is uncertain. This CDR3 has 16 residues. CDR1 is SGHRS and CDR2 is YFSETQ in the germline V gene. V lost 1 base to trimming and J lost 3 bases, with 15 bases between them. CDR3 nucleotides: TGCGCCAGCAGCTTGATCCAGATTCATAGTACAGATACGCAGTATTTT. This codes for CASSLIQIHSTDTQYF. Supplemented by reference TRBV5-1 and TRBJ2-3, the full variable domain reads KAGVTQTPRYLIKTRGQQVTLSCSPISGHRSVSWYQQTPGQGLQFLFEYFSETQRNKGNFPGRFSGRQFSNSRSEMNVSTLELGDSALYLCASSLIQIHSTDTQYFGPGTRLTVL.

V and J are TRBV18 and TRBJ1-6, with D possibly being TRBD1 (5 bases). CDR3 length: 16 amino acids. Trimming pared 6 bases from V and 9 bases from J, leaving 21 bases between. The germline gives CDR1 KGHSH, CDR2 LQKENI. CDR3 nucleotide sequence: TGTGCCAGCTCGCAATACGACAGATCCGAGGGTTCACCCCTCCACTTT. Its protein product is CASSQYDRSEGSPLHF.

The gene calls are TRBV24-1 and TRBJ1-1; D is undetermined. CDR3 length: 16 amino acids. CDR1 KGHDR and CDR2 SFDVKD come from the germline V gene. The V end was cut by 0 bases, the J end by 5 bases, with 15 bases between. CDR3 DNA: TGTGCCACCAGTGATTTGCAGATTTTTCGGGGAACTGAAGCTTTCTTT. Its translation: CATSDLQIFRGTEAFF.

V is TRBV7-2 and J is TRBJ1-5, with D possibly being TRBD1 (6 bases). Germline CDR1 SGHTA, CDR2 FQGNSA. V was cut by 5 bases and J by 7 bases, with 18 bases left in between. The CDR3 is made up of 15 amino acids. The CDR3 is CASSKFTGNSQPQHF. The CDR3 DNA is TGTGCCAGCAGCAAGTTTACAGGGAATTCGCAGCCCCAGCATTTT.

The J gene is TRBJ2-3, the V gene TRBV5-1, with 10 bases fitting TRBD2. V was clipped by 7 bases and J by 1 base; unmatched bases: 3. CDR3 size: 14 residues. CDR1 is SGHRS and CDR2 is YFSETQ in the germline V gene. CDR3 nucleotides: TGCGCCAGCGGCGGACTAGCGGGCACAGATACGCAGTATTTT. The encoded protein is CASGGLAGTDTQYF.

The DNA for the CDR3 is TGTGCCAGCAGTCGAGAGCAGGGGGCCCTCACTGAAGCTTTCTTT. It specifies CASSREQGALTEAFF. The chain employs TRBV7-2 and TRBJ1-1, with TRBD1 matching over 8 bases. This CDR3 contains 15 residues. Trimming took 6 bases from V and 4 from J; bases not matched to a gene: 10. The germline CDR1 and CDR2 sequences are SGHTA and FQGNSA. The variable domain in full, completed from reference TRBV7-2 and TRBJ1-1, reads GAGVSQSPSNKVTEKGKDVELRCDPISGHTALYWYRQSLGQGLEFLIYFQGNSAPDKSGLPSDRFSAERTGGSVSTLTIQRTQQEDSAVYLCASSREQGALTEAFFGQGTRLTVV.

The chain employs TRBV3-1 (or the pseudogene TRBV3-2) and TRBJ2-7, with 9 bases aligning to TRBD2. Germline CDR1 reads LGHDT; CDR2 reads YNNKEL (reference sequence). The J segment lost 6 bases and the V segment lost 4 bases, leaving 7 bases of the junction unmatched. CDR3 length: 14 amino acids. CDR3 coding DNA: TGTGCCAGCAGCCCGCGGGGGGGCGAGGGCGAGCAGTACTTC. This translates into CASSPRGGEGEQYF.

This chain uses TRBV7-9 with TRBJ2-7; D ambiguous. CDR3 length: 14 amino acids. The germline V gene has CDR1 SEHNR and CDR2 FQNEAQ (reference sequence). Trimming cost V 4 bases and J 5 bases, with 15 bases left between them. DNA of the CDR3: TGTGCCAGCAGCTCCCCGGGTAGGGTCCACGAGCAGTACTTC. Its translation: CASSSPGRVHEQYF.

The chain carries TRBV20-1 and TRBJ1-5; D may be TRBD1 (5 bases). Trimming took off 3 bases at V and 6 bases at J, with 9 bases between the two ends. Germline CDR1 is DFQATT and CDR2 is SNEGSKA (reference sequence). The CDR3 runs 12 residues. CDR3 DNA: TGCAGTGCTAGTGGGGGGGTTCAGCCCCAGCATTTT. It encodes CSASGGVQPQHF.

The CDR3 DNA reads as TGTGCCAGCAGTTCCGGATCCACTAACTATGGCTACACCTTC. This sequence encodes CASSSGSTNYGYTF. The rearrangement joins TRBV6-5 to TRBJ1-2; D remains unclear. CDR1 is MNHEY and CDR2 is SVGAGI in the germline V gene. Trimming took 4 bases from V and 0 from J, leaving 9 bases between them. This CDR3 has 14 residues.